The text below deals with one T cell receptor (beta chain). These data are taken from a study of Graves' ophthalmopathy and Graves' hyperthyroidism. Amplification of TCR beta CDR3 regions used RNA transcripts. A first-round RT-PCR used HTBI primers, followed by a second-round multiplex PCR. Using its own MiXCR run on the multiplex PCR reads, TCRdb lists one record per CDR3 protein. The sample records about 1.2 million distinct CDR3 sequences, 36% being singletons. Hyperthyroidism cases were recent diagnoses of under 2 months' duration in people aged 18 to 65. This CDR3 is 18 amino acids long. Germline-derived CDR1 and CDR2 are WSHSY and SAAADI. The trim removed 4 bases at V and 0 bases at J, leaving 14 bases unmatched.

The chain couples TRBV10-2 to TRBJ1-2, with 7 positions matching TRBD1. The sequencing input was peripheral blood or thyroid tissue (not recorded which). This sequence originates from an adult man with Graves' hyperthyroidism. CDR3 loop: CASSARDSQLLSNYGYTF. The CDR3 bases are TGCGCCAGCAGTGCCAGGGACAGCCAATTGCTGTCTAACTATGGCTACACCTTC.